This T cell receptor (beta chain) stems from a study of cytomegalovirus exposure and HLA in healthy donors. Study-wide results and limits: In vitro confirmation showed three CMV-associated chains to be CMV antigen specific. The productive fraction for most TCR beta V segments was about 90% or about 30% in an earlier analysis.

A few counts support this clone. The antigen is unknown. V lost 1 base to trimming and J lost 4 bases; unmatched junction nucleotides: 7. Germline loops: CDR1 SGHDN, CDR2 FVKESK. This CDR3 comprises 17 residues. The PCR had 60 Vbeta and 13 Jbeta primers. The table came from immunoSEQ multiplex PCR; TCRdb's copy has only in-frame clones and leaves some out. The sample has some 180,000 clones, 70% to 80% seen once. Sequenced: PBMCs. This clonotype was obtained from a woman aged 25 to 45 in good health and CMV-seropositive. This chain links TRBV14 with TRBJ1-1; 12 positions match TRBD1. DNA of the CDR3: TGTGCCAGCAGCCAAGCCGGGACAGGGGGCTTCAGCACTGAAGCTTTCTTT. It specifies CASSQAGTGGFSTEAFF.